The 9 T cell receptor beta chains below all came from one sample that was sequenced in a study of T cell repertoires in cytomegalovirus infection. TCRdb independently ran MiXCR on the reads; one entry per CDR3 protein. The top ten hold about 20% of the sample, which has a few hundred thousand distinct CDR3 sequences, 20% to 25% seen once. The sequencing sample was made of CD8+ T cells from PBMCs. The receptors originated from a human donor in good health (CMV status not recorded). Some clones in this sample may be carry-over from other donors' samples.

In its sample, this clonotype was seen a few times. The rearrangement links TRBV18 to TRBJ1-5; D gene uncertain. CDR1 and CDR2 from the germline V gene are KGHSH and LQKENI. The CDR3 loop spans 14 amino acids. V was pared by 5 bases and J by 4 bases, with 12 bases between. The CDR3 here is CASSIGRANQPQHF. In nucleotides, the CDR3 is TGTGCCAGCTCAATAGGACGAGCTAATCAGCCCCAGCATTTT.

The rearrangement links TRBV28 to TRBJ2-7; 9 positions agree with TRBD1. Germline values: CDR1 MDHEN, CDR2 SYDVKM. The CDR3 length is 13 residues. V was clipped by 3 bases and J by 6 bases; unmatched bases: 3. CDR3 loop: CASSFVTGGEQYF. The CDR3, as DNA: TGTGCCAGCAGTTTCGTGACAGGGGGCGAGCAGTACTTC.

V and J are TRBV20-1 and TRBJ1-1; 8 nucleotides align to TRBD1. The germline V gene has CDR1 DFQATT and CDR2 SNEGSKA (reference sequence). The CDR3 is 14 residues long. V was clipped by 4 bases and J by 5 bases; unmatched bases: 9. The CDR3: CSANRQGIRTEAFF. The CDR3 DNA follows: TGCAGTGCTAACAGACAGGGGATAAGGACTGAAGCTTTCTTT.

This clonotype has a count of ten or more. The chain recombines TRBV15 with TRBJ1-1; the D gene is possibly TRBD1 (5 bases). CDR1 is LNHNV, CDR2 YYDKDF, per germline (reference sequence). CDR3 length equals 17 residues. With 5 bases removed from V and 7 bases from J, the gap between germline ends came to 26 bases. For the CDR3, the DNA is TGTGCCACCAGCCCCGGGGCAGCGCGGTTCGGCTACATTGAAGCTTTCTTT. Its protein is CATSPGAARFGYIEAFF.

This chain joins TRBV11-2 and TRBJ2-7; 10 positions match TRBD1. CDR3 length: 16 amino acids. The V gene's germline CDR1 is SGHAT and CDR2 FQNNGV. J gave up 9 bases and V 4 bases, and 15 bases lay outside the gene matches. The CDR3 here is CASSSAPGQGLTVQYF. The CDR3 DNA is TGTGCCAGCAGCTCCGCCCCGGGACAGGGGCTTACGGTGCAGTACTTC.

This clonotype turned up a few times. The V gene is TRBV7-9, the J gene TRBJ1-4; perhaps TRBD1 as D (5 bases). The germline gives CDR1 SEHNR, CDR2 FQNEAQ (reference sequence). Trimming stripped 5 bases from V and 8 bases from J, with 12 bases between. The CDR3 runs to 13 residues. The CDR3 loop reads CASSPGTREKLFF. The CDR3 bases are TGTGCCAGCAGCCCGGGGACGCGCGAAAAACTGTTTTTT.

V is TRBV7-9 and J is TRBJ2-7; 10 positions agree with TRBD2. Losses at the gene ends were 7 bases for V and 3 bases for J; bases not matched to a gene: 6. Germline V gene lookup returns CDR1 SEHNR and CDR2 FQNEAQ (reference sequence). The CDR3 consists of 14 residues. CDR3 sequence (DNA): TGTGCCAGCAACGGACTAGCGGACGACTACGAGCAGTACTTC. Protein sequence: CASNGLADDYEQYF. The complete variable domain, with remaining parts taken from reference TRBV7-9 and TRBJ2-7, reads DTGVSQNPRHKITKRGQNVTFRCDPISEHNRLYWYRQTLGQGPEFLTYFQNEAQLEKSRLLSDRFSAERPKGSFSTLEIQRTEQGDSAMYLCASNGLADDYEQYFGPGTRLTVT.

There are many counts of this clonotype. The chain joins TRBV4-2 to TRBJ1-4; tentatively, D is TRBD1 (5 bases). Trimming removed 0 bases from V and 6 bases from J, with 11 bases in between. Germline V lookup: CDR1 LGHNA, CDR2 YNFKEQ. The CDR3 loop spans 15 amino acids. CDR3 region: CASSQDTGVDEKLFF. DNA of the CDR3: TGTGCCAGCAGCCAAGATACAGGAGTGGATGAAAAACTGTTTTTT.

There are many counts of this clonotype. The chain combines TRBV7-2 with TRBJ2-7, with TRBD1 as a possible D gene (6 bases). The CDR3 spans 15 residues. Germline V gene lookup returns CDR1 SGHTA and CDR2 FQGNSA. Trimming cost V 5 bases and J 0 bases, with 14 bases left between them. CDR3 in DNA: TGTGCCAGCAGCCTATCTTCGACAGGCTCCTACGAGCAGTACTTC. Its translation is CASSLSSTGSYEQYF.